The next 22 T cell receptor beta chains were all read from a single sample in a study of cytomegalovirus exposure and HLA in healthy donors. PCR primers comprised 60 Vbeta and 13 Jbeta primers. This table comes from immunoSEQ multiplex PCR, and its TCRdb copy is limited to in-frame clones, with some not included. The sample includes under 200,000 clones, about 70% of them seen just once. Sequencing was done on a sample of PBMCs. The receptors were gathered from a woman aged 25 to 45 in good health and CMV-seronegative.

This clone appeared a few times. The chain carries TRBV4-1 and TRBJ2-1, with 7 bases lining up with TRBD1. Trimming removed 4 bases from V and 3 bases from J; junction bases left unmatched: 6. The CDR3 is 15 amino acids. Germline V gene lookup returns CDR1 MGHRA and CDR2 YSYEKL. The CDR3 region is CASSPDRAGYNEQFF. The CDR3 coding sequence is TGCGCCAGCAGCCCCGACAGGGCCGGCTACAATGAGCAGTTCTTC.

The CDR3 protein is CASSLGGQLSYNEQFF. Here the CDR3 DNA reads TGTGCCAGCAGCTTAGGGGGACAGTTATCCTACAATGAGCAGTTCTTC. The V call is TRBV7-9, the J call TRBJ2-1; 7 nucleotides agree with TRBD1. The CDR3 runs 16 residues. CDR1 is SEHNR, CDR2 FQNEAQ, per germline (reference sequence). With 1 base clipped from V and 1 base from J, the junction kept 4 bases outside the gene matches.

This chain links TRBV4-2 with TRBJ2-1, with D perhaps TRBD1 (5 bases). The CDR3 runs 14 residues. The V gene's germline CDR1 is LGHNA and CDR2 YNFKEQ. Trimming pared 1 base from V and 9 bases from J, leaving 13 bases between. The CDR3 DNA follows: TGTGCCAGCAGCCAAGGGGGCGCATGGGTTGAGCAGTTCTTC. The encoded protein is CASSQGGAWVEQFF.

The chain has TRBV30 and TRBJ2-7; possibly TRBD1 for D (6 bases). The V end lost 7 bases, the J end lost 2 bases, and 15 bases lay between the germline ends. The germline CDR1 and CDR2 sequences are GTSNPN and SVGIG (reference sequence). The CDR3 totals 13 residues. For the CDR3, the DNA is TGTGCCTCTCAGCAGGGGTGGGCCTACGAGCAGTACTTC. This encodes CASQQGWAYEQYF.

This clone was found a few times. The chain employs TRBV6-1 and TRBJ2-1, with D unclear. This CDR3 region has 14 residues. The germline V gene encodes CDR1 MNHNS and CDR2 SASEGT. The V and J ends lost 2 bases and 2 bases respectively, with 7 bases between them. The CDR3 spells CASSERFAYNEQFF. CDR3 nucleotide sequence: TGTGCCAGCAGTGAACGTTTTGCCTACAATGAGCAGTTCTTC.

The V gene is TRBV29-1, the J gene TRBJ1-2, with a possible D match to TRBD1 (6 bases). Germline V gene lookup returns CDR1 SQVTM and CDR2 ANQGSEA. There are 14 residues in the CDR3. With 1 base removed from V and 4 bases from J, the gap between germline ends came to 13 bases. In DNA, the CDR3 is TGCAGCGTTGAAGGGGCCGACAGGAGCTATGGCTACACCTTC. Amino acid sequence: CSVEGADRSYGYTF. Filled out from reference TRBV29-1 and TRBJ1-2, the complete variable domain reads SAVISQKPSRDICQRGTSLTIQCQVDSQVTMMFWYRQQPGQSLTLIATANQGSEATYESGFVIDKFPISRPNLTFSTLTVSNMSPEDSSIYLCSVEGADRSYGYTFGSGTRLTVV.

The chain couples TRBV7-2 to TRBJ2-7; 12 nucleotides align to TRBD2. The CDR3 covers 16 residues. Germline V CDR1 and CDR2: SGHTA, FQGNSA. J gave up 3 bases and V 4 bases, and 7 bases lay outside the gene matches. The CDR3 loop reads CASSSATSGRIYEQYF. Written as DNA, the CDR3 is TGTGCCAGCAGCTCAGCAACTAGCGGGAGGATCTACGAGCAGTACTTC.

This chain uses TRBV4-3 with TRBJ2-1; 10 bases line up with TRBD2. The J segment lost 6 bases and the V segment lost 1 base, leaving 3 bases of the junction unmatched. Germline lookup yields CDR1 LGHNA and CDR2 YSLEER. The CDR3 length is 15 residues. In DNA, the CDR3 is TGCGCCAGCAGCCAAGCGAGCGGGAGGGCCAATGAGCAGTTCTTC. Translating gives CASSQASGRANEQFF.

V and J are TRBV11-2 and TRBJ1-1, with TRBD1 as a possible D gene (5 bases). This CDR3 has 13 residues. Germline lookup yields CDR1 SGHAT and CDR2 FQNNGV. V lost 3 bases, J lost 5 bases, and 10 bases lay in between. The CDR3 sequence: CASSLAQGTEAFF. CDR3 nucleotide sequence: TGTGCCAGCAGCTTGGCCCAGGGAACTGAAGCTTTCTTT.

The CDR3 protein is CASRIAGDLSYEQYF. The CDR3 nucleotides read TGTGCCAGCAGAATAGCGGGGGACCTCTCCTACGAGCAGTACTTC. The V gene is TRBV13, the J gene TRBJ2-7, with TRBD2 matching over 9 bases. Per the germline V gene, CDR1 is PRHDT and CDR2 is FYEKMQ (reference sequence). With V trimmed by 6 bases and J by 0 bases, 6 bases remained unmatched. The CDR3 is made up of 15 amino acids.

This clone was seen more than once but under ten times. The rearrangement links TRBV9 to TRBJ2-7; possible D gene TRBD2, 6 bases. The germline CDR1 and CDR2 sequences are SGDLS and YYNGEE. With 3 bases removed from V and 10 bases from J, the gap between germline ends came to 17 bases. The CDR3 loop spans 13 amino acids. In nucleotides, the CDR3 is TGTGCCAGCAGCGGGGGGGACGGAGATAACCAGTACTTC. It encodes CASSGGDGDNQYF.

The V and J genes are TRBV4-2 and TRBJ1-1; 9 nucleotides agree with TRBD1. The J segment lost 12 bases and the V segment lost 7 bases, leaving 12 bases of the junction unmatched. The germline V gene encodes CDR1 LGHNA and CDR2 YNFKEQ. This CDR3 comprises 13 residues. The CDR3 coding sequence is TGTGCCAGCACCATACAGGGGGCCGTTATAACTTTCTTT. It yields the protein CASTIQGAVITFF.

The chain links TRBV7-2 to TRBJ2-1, with 8 bases identical to TRBD1. Per germline, CDR1 SGHTA and CDR2 FQGNSA. V lost 5 bases and J lost 5; bases outside the gene matches: 8. This CDR3 is built from 15 residues. CDR3 protein: CASSPTRQGNNEQFF. CDR3 nucleotide sequence: TGTGCCAGCAGCCCAACCCGACAGGGGAACAATGAGCAGTTCTTC.

This chain connects TRBV4-3 to TRBJ1-1; 9 bases align to TRBD1. The CDR3 loop spans 14 amino acids. Per germline, CDR1 LGHNA and CDR2 YSLEER. The junction had 9 bases not matched to a gene; V was cut back by 0 bases and J by 13 bases. The CDR3 DNA sequence: TGCGCCAGCAGCCAAGATCCCGGGACAGGGTTGGTTTTCTTT. Translated: CASSQDPGTGLVFF.

The V and J genes are TRBV7-9 and TRBJ1-2; D gene uncertain. Per the germline V gene, CDR1 is SEHNR and CDR2 is FQNEAQ (reference sequence). V lost 8 bases to trimming and J lost 8 bases, with 15 bases between them. There are 12 residues in the CDR3. The CDR3 region has the DNA TGTGCCAGCGGGGAGACGGATATCGGCTACACCTTC. Translation gives CASGETDIGYTF.

This clone was seen only a few times. This chain uses TRBV28 with TRBJ2-4, with unresolved D. Looked up from germline, CDR1 is MDHEN and CDR2 is SYDVKM. The CDR3 has 14 residues. V shed 3 bases and J shed 0 bases, with 6 bases lying between them. CDR3 amino acids: CASSFGLAKNIQYF. CDR3 sequence (DNA): TGTGCCAGCAGTTTCGGGTTAGCCAAAAACATTCAGTACTTC.

J is TRBJ2-5 and V is TRBV21-1; the table's TRBD2 call for D was not verified on the DNA. The DNA end lines up better with TRBJ2-7; the J call may be wrong. TRBV21-1 is assigned pseudogene status. The CDR3 totals 21 residues. The CDR3 DNA reads as TGTGCCAGCAGCTCGAAGCCGCGAGGGGGACTAGCGGGAGGGCCCGTGGGCGAGCAGTACTTC. Amino acid sequence: CASSSKPRGGLAGGPVGEQYF.

The sample holds a few counts of this clone. The genes are TRBV14 and TRBJ2-7; possibly TRBD1 for D (6 bases). Trimming pared 4 bases from V and 3 bases from J, leaving 10 bases between. Germline CDR1 and CDR2: SGHDN and FVKESK. The CDR3 length is 13 residues. CDR3 residues: CASSPGTNYEQYF. CDR3 DNA: TGTGCCAGCAGCCCGGGGACAAACTACGAGCAGTACTTC.

The chain is built from TRBV6-5 and TRBJ2-1; 12 bases map to TRBD2. Germline V gene lookup returns CDR1 MNHEY and CDR2 SVGAGI. V trimming: 5 bases; J trimming: 4 bases; junction bases outside the gene matches: 3. The CDR3 sequence is 15 residues long. CDR3 bases: TGTGCCAGCAGTCTAGCGGGAGGGCTGTACAATGAGCAGTTCTTC. Protein product: CASSLAGGLYNEQFF.

The chain has TRBV2 and TRBJ2-5, with 9 bases that match TRBD1. The DNA end lines up better with TRBJ2-7; the J call may be wrong. This CDR3 is built from 17 residues. CDR1 and CDR2 from the germline V gene are SNHLY and FYNNEI. DNA of the CDR3: TGTGCCAGCACCTACCGTCTTACAGGGGGCTCAGGCTACGAGCAGTACTTC. It specifies CASTYRLTGGSGYEQYF.

This clone showed up just a few times. The rearrangement joins TRBV6-5 to TRBJ2-1; D may be TRBD2 (6 bases). The CDR3 runs 15 residues. Germline values: CDR1 MNHEY, CDR2 SVGAGI. V shed 6 bases and J shed 5 bases, with 17 bases lying between them. CDR3 sequence (DNA): TGTGCCAGCAGCAAACGGGGGACCCCCCACAATGAGCAGTTCTTC. It yields the protein CASSKRGTPHNEQFF.

The chain employs TRBV7-3 and TRBJ2-3; D not certain. Per the germline V gene, CDR1 is SGHTA and CDR2 is FQGTGA. Trimming removed 0 bases at V and 4 bases at J, with 8 bases between. CDR3 size: 14 residues. CDR3 amino acids: CASSLTPTSDTQYF. In DNA, the CDR3 is TGTGCCAGCAGCTTAACCCCGACATCAGATACGCAGTATTTT.